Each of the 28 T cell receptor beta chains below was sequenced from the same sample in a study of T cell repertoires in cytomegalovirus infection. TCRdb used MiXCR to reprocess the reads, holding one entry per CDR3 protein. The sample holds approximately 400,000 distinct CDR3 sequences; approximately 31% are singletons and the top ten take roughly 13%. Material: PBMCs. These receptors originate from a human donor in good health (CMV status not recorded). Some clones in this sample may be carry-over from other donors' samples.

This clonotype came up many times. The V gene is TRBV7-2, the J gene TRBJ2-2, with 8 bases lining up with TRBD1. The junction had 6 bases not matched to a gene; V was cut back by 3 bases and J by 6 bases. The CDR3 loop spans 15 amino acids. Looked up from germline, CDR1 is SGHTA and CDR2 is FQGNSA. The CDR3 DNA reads TGTGCCAGCAGCTTGAAGACAGGGGCGTCCGGGGAGCTGTTTTTT. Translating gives CASSLKTGASGELFF.

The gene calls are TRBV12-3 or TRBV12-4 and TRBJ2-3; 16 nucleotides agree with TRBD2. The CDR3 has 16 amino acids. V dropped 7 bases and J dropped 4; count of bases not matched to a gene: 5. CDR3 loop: CASKPGTSGGADTQYF. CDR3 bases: TGTGCCAGCAAGCCCGGGACTAGCGGGGGGGCAGATACGCAGTATTTT.

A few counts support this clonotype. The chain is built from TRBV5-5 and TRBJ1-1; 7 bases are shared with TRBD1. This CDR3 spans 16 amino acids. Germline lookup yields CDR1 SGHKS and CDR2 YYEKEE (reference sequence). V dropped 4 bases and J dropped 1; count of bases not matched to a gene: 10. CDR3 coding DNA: TGTGCCAGCAGCCATCTGCGAGGGACAGAGAACACTGAAGCTTTCTTT. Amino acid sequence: CASSHLRGTENTEAFF. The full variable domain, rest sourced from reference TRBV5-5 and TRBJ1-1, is DAGVTQSPTHLIKTRGQQVTLRCSPISGHKSVSWYQQVLGQGPQFIFQYYEKEERGRGNFPDRFSARQFPNYSSELNVNALLLGDSALYLCASSHLRGTENTEAFFGQGTRLTVV.

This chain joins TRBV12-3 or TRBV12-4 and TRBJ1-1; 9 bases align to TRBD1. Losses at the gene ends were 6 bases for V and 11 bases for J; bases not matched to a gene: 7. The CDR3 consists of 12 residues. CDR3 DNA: TGTGCCAGCAGCGAACAGGGGGCGCCTGCTTTCTTT. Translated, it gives CASSEQGAPAFF.

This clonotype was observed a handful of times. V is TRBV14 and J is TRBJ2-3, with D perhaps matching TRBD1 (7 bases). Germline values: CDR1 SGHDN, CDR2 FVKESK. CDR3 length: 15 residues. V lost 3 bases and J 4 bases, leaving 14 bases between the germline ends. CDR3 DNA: TGTGCCAGCAGCCACCAGGGGGGACGGCCAGATACGCAGTATTTT. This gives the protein CASSHQGGRPDTQYF. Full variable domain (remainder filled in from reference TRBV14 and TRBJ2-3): EAGVTQFPSHSVIEKGQTVTLRCDPISGHDNLYWYRRVMGKEIKFLLHFVKESKQDESGMPNNRFLAERTGGTYSTLKVQPAELEDSGVYFCASSHQGGRPDTQYFGPGTRLTVL.

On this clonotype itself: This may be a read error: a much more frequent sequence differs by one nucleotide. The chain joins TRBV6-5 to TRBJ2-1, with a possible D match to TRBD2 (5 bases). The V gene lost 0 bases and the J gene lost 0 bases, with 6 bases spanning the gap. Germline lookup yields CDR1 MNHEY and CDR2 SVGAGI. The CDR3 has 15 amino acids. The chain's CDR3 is CASSYSGSSYNEQFF. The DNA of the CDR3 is TGTGCCAGCAGTTACTCGGGGAGCTCCTACAATGAGCAGTTCTTC.

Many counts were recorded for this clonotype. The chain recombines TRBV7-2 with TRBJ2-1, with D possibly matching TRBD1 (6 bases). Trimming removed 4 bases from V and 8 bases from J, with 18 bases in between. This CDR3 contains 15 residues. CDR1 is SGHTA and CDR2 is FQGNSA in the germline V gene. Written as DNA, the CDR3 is TGTGCCAGCAGCTCCTCCTGGCAGGGGCACTATGAGCAGTTCTTC. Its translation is CASSSSWQGHYEQFF.

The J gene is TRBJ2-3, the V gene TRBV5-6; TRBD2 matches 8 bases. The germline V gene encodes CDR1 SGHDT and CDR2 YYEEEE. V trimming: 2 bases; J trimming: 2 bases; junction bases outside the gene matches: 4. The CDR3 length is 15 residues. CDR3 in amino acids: CASSFGAGDTDTQYF. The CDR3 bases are TGTGCCAGCAGCTTCGGAGCGGGGGACACAGATACGCAGTATTTT.

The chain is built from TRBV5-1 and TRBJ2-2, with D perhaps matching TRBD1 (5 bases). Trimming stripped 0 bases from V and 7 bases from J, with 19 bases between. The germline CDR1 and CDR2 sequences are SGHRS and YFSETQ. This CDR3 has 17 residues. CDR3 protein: CASSLGNSAGFLGELFF. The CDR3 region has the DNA TGCGCCAGCAGCTTGGGGAATTCAGCAGGGTTCCTCGGGGAGCTGTTTTTT. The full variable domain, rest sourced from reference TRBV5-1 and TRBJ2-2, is KAGVTQTPRYLIKTRGQQVTLSCSPISGHRSVSWYQQTPGQGLQFLFEYFSETQRNKGNFPGRFSGRQFSNSRSEMNVSTLELGDSALYLCASSLGNSAGFLGELFFGEGSRLTVL.

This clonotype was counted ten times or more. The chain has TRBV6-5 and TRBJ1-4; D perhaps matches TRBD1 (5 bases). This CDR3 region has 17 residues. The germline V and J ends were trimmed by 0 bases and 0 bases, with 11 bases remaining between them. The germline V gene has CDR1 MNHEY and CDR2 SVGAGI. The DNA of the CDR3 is TGTGCCAGCAGTTACTCGCTCCGACAGACAACTAATGAAAAACTGTTTTTT. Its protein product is CASSYSLRQTTNEKLFF.

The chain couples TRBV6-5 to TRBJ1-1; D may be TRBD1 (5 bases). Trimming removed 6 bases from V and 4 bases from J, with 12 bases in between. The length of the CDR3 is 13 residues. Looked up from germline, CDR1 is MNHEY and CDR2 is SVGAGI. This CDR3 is CASSWGFGTEAFF. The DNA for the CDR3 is TGTGCCAGCAGCTGGGGGTTTGGCACTGAAGCTTTCTTT.

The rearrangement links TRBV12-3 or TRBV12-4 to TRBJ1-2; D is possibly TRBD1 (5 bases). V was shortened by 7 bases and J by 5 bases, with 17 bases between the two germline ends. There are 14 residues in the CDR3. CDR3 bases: TGTGCCAGCACCCTATTGGGGGGGAAGTATGGCTACACCTTC. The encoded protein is CASTLLGGKYGYTF.

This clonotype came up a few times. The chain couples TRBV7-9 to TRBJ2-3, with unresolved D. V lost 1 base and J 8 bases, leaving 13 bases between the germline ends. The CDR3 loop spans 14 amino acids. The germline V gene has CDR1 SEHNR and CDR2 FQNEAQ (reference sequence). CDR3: CASSLEGGWGTQYF. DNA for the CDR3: TGTGCCAGCAGCTTAGAAGGTGGTTGGGGTACGCAGTATTTT.

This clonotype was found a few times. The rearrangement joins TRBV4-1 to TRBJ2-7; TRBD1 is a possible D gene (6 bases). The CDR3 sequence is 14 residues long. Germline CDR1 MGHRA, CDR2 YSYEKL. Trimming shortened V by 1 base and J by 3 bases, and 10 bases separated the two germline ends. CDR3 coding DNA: TGCGCCAGCAGCCAAGCGCAAGGGGGCTACGAGCAGTACTTC. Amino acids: CASSQAQGGYEQYF.

The CDR3 bases are TGTGCCAGCAGCTTGTGGGGACCGACAGGGGACTATGGCTACACCTTC. Translated: CASSLWGPTGDYGYTF. This chain uses TRBV7-9 with TRBJ1-2; 8 bases map to TRBD1. This CDR3 contains 16 residues. The germline gives CDR1 SEHNR, CDR2 FQNEAQ (reference sequence). The trim removed 3 bases at V and 3 bases at J, leaving 9 bases unmatched.

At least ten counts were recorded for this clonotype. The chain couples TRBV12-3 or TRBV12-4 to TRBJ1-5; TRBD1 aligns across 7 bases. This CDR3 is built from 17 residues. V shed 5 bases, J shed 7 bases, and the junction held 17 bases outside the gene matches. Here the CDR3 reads CASSAWQGGFLGQPQHF. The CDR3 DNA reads TGTGCCAGCAGTGCCTGGCAGGGGGGGTTCTTAGGGCAGCCCCAGCATTTT.

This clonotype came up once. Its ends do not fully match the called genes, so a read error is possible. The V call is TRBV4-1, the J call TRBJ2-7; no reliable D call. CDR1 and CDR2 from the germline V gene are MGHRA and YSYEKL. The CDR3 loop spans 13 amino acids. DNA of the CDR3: TGCGCCAGCAGTCAAGCCCTGGGTGTCGAGCAGTACTTC. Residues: CASSQALGVEQYF.

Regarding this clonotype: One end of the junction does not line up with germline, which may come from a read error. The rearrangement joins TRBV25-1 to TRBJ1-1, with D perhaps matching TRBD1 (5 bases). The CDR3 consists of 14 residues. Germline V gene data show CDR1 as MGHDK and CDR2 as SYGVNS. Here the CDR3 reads CARRIGAGNTEAFF. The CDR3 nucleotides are TGTGCCCGCAGAATCGGGGCGGGAAACACCGAAGCTTTCTTT.

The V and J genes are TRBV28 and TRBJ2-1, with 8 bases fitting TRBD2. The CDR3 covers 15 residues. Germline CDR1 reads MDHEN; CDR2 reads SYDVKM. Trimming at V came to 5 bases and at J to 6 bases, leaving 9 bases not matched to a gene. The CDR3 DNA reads TGTGCCAGCAGTCCGCCTCGGCTAGCGGGCAATGAGCAGTTCTTC. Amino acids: CASSPPRLAGNEQFF.

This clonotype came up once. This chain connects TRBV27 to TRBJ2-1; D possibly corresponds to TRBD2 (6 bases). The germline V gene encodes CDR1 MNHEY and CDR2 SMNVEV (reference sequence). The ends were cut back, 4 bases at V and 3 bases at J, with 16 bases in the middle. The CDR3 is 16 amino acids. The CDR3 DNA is TGTGCCAGCAGTTCCAAGCCAGCGGGTTACTACAATGAGCAGTTCTTC. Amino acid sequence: CASSSKPAGYYNEQFF.

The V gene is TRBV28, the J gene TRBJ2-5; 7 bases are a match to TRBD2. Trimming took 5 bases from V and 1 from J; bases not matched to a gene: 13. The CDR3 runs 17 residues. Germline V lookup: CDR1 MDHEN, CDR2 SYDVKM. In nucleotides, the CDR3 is TGTGCCAGCAGTCCGCGGCGGAGCGGGGAACCCCAAGAGACCCAGTACTTC. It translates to CASSPRRSGEPQETQYF.

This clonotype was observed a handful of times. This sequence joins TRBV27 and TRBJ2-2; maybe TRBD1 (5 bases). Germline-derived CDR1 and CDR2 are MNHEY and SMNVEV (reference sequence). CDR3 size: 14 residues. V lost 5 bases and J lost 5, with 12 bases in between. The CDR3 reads CASSPRQLTGELFF. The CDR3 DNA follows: TGTGCCAGCAGTCCGAGACAGCTGACCGGGGAGCTGTTTTTT.

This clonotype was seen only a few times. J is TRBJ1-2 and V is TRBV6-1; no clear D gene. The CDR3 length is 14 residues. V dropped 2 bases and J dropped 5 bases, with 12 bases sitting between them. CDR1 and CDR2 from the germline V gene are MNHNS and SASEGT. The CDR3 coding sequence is TGTGCCAGCAGTGAAAGAGGTAACAGTTATGGCTACACCTTC. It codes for CASSERGNSYGYTF.

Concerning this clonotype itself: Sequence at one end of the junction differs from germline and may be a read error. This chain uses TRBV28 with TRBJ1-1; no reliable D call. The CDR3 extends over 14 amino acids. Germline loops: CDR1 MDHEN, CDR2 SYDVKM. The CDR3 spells CSSSFWGENTEAFF. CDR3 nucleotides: TGTTCCAGCAGTTTTTGGGGAGAAAACACTGAAGCTTTCTTT.

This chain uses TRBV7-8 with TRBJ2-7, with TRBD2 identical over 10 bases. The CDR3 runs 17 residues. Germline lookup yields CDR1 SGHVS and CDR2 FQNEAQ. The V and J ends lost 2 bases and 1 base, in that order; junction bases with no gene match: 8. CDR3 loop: CASSLKTLAGESYEQYF. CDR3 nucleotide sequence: TGTGCCAGCAGCTTAAAAACCCTAGCGGGGGAGTCCTACGAGCAGTACTTC.

The CDR3 DNA follows: TGCAGTGCTAGTAGGCAGGGGGCCTACGAGCAGTACTTC. Translating it yields CSASRQGAYEQYF. The chain recombines TRBV20-1 with TRBJ2-7, with TRBD1 identical over 7 bases. Trimming at V came to 3 bases and at J to 2 bases, leaving 4 bases not matched to a gene. Germline CDR1 and CDR2: DFQATT and SNEGSKA (reference sequence). This CDR3 has 13 amino acids.

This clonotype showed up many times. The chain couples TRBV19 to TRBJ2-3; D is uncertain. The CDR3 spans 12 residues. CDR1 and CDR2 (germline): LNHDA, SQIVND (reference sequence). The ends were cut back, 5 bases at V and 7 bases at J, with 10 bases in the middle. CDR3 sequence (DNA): TGTGCCAGTAGTCCCAAGTTGAATACGCAGTATTTT. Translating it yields CASSPKLNTQYF. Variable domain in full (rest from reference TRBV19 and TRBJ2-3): DGGITQSPKYLFRKEGQNVTLSCEQNLNHDAMYWYRQDPGQGLRLIYYSQIVNDFQKGDIAEGYSVSREKKESFPLTVTSAQKNPTAFYLCASSPKLNTQYFGPGTRLTVL.

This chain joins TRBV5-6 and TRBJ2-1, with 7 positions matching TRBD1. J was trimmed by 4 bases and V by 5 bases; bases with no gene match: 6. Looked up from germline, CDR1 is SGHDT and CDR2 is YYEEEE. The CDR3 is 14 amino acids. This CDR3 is CASSGQASYNEQFF. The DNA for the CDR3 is TGTGCCAGCAGTGGACAGGCGTCATACAATGAGCAGTTCTTC.